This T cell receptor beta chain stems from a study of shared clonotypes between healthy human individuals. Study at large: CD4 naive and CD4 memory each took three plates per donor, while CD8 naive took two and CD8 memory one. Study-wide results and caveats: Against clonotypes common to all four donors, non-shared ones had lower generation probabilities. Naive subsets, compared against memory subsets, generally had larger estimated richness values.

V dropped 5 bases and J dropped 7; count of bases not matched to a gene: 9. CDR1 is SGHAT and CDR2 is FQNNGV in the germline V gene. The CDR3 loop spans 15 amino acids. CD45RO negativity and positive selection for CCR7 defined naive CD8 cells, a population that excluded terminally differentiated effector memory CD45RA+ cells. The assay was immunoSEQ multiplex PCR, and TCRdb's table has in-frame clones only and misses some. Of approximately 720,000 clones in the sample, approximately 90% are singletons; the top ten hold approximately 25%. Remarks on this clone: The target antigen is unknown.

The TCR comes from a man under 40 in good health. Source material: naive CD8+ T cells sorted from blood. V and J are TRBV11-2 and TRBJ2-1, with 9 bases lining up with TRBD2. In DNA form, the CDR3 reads TGTGCCAGCAGCCCCTTAGCGGGAGCAGGTAATGAGCAGTTCTTC. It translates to CASSPLAGAGNEQFF.